The next 19 T cell receptor beta chains were all read from a single sample in a study. One entry per CDR3 protein results from TCRdb running MiXCR on the 5' RACE reads. The data contain over 45,000 distinct CDR3 sequences, 26% of them singletons. Tregs were sorted as CD4+CD25+CD127-/low cells. The sequencing input was tumor-infiltrating Tregs sorted from the breast tumor. The source of these receptors is a female donor with breast cancer.

This clonotype was counted ten times or more. The chain uses TRBV7-2 and TRBJ1-1; D gene uncertain. Germline V CDR1 and CDR2: SGHTA, FQGNSA. CDR3 length: 17 residues. Trimming removed 5 bases from V and 5 bases from J, with 24 bases in between. The chain's CDR3 is CASSHGGFATFRTEAFF. DNA of the CDR3: TGTGCCAGCAGCCATGGTGGGTTCGCTACCTTCAGGACTGAAGCTTTCTTT.

In regard to this clonotype: A read error may produce the germline difference seen at one junction end. V and J are TRBV4-1 and TRBJ1-1; 7 nucleotides agree with TRBD1. Germline V gives CDR1 MGHRA, CDR2 YSYEKL. This CDR3 comprises 15 residues. The CDR3 is CAGSRQGYTSTEAFF. The CDR3 bases are TGCGCCGGCAGCCGACAGGGTTACACATCCACTGAAGCTTTCTTT.

As to this clonotype: A much larger clone differs from this one at a single base, so this may be a read error. The chain carries TRBV24-1 and TRBJ2-6; D assignment may be TRBD1 or TRBD2 (5 bases each). CDR3 length: 18 residues. In germline, CDR1 is KGHDR, CDR2 SFDVKD. With 7 bases removed from V and 5 bases from J, the gap between germline ends came to 23 bases. The DNA of the CDR3 is TGTGCCACCAGCGTGATCCCCTCCCCGGGGCGAAGGGCCAACGTCCTGACTTTC. It encodes CATSVIPSPGRRANVLTF.

In this sample, this clonotype turned up a few times. The chain employs TRBV2 and TRBJ1-1; TRBD1 might be the D (5 bases). In germline, CDR1 is SNHLY, CDR2 FYNNEI. The length of the CDR3 is 11 residues. The ends were cut back, 4 bases at V and 8 bases at J, with 8 bases in the middle. The CDR3, as DNA: TGTGCCAGCAGTGTTGACAGAGAAGCTTTCTTT. Protein sequence: CASSVDREAFF.

This clonotype was counted many times. The rearrangement uses TRBV7-3 and TRBJ2-1, with D tentatively TRBD2 (6 bases). The CDR3 totals 14 residues. The germline V gene has CDR1 SGHTA and CDR2 FQGTGA. The V and J ends lost 4 bases and 9 bases respectively, with 16 bases between them. For the CDR3, the DNA is TGTGCCAGCAGCTCGGGACTTTCCTCACGTGAGCAGTTCTTC. Amino acids: CASSSGLSSREQFF.

The chain is built from TRBV29-1 and TRBJ2-3; perhaps TRBD2 as D (6 bases). CDR3 length: 14 amino acids. Germline CDR1 SQVTM, CDR2 ANQGSEA. Trimming pared 5 bases from V and 2 bases from J, leaving 14 bases between. CDR3 in amino acids: CSVRAGPYTDTQYF. Written as DNA, the CDR3 is TGCAGCGTTCGGGCGGGACCATACACAGATACGCAGTATTTT.

This clonotype was seen only a few times. This chain uses TRBV6-1 with TRBJ1-2; D ambiguous. CDR3 size: 13 residues. The germline CDR1 and CDR2 sequences are MNHNS and SASEGT. Trimming stripped 4 bases from V and 4 bases from J, with 10 bases between. Here the CDR3 DNA reads TGTGCCAGCAGTGTGAAGAGTTCCTATGGCTACACCTTC. Amino acids: CASSVKSSYGYTF.

This clonotype turned up a few times. V and J are TRBV5-4 and TRBJ2-5; weak D call: TRBD1 (7 bases). The CDR3 consists of 13 residues. Between the trimmed V and J ends, which lost 4 bases and 5 bases, there was a span of 12 bases. CDR1 and CDR2 from the germline V gene are SGHNT and YYREEE (reference sequence). Here the CDR3 DNA reads TGTGCCAGCAGCGAGACAGGGAGGGAGACCCAGTACTTC. Amino acid sequence: CASSETGRETQYF.

This clonotype turned up a few times. One junction end does not reproduce the germline sequence, and a read error may be involved. The chain couples TRBV7-7 to TRBJ2-5; TRBD1 is a possible D gene (5 bases). The CDR3 contains 16 residues. The V gene's germline CDR1 is SSHAT and CDR2 FNYEAQ (reference sequence). The CDR3 DNA follows: TGTGCTAGCAGCTTAGGGTCCGCAGGGTCCGGAGAGACCCAGTACTTC. Encoded protein: CASSLGSAGSGETQYF.

This rearrangement joins TRBV6-5 to TRBJ2-1; D is unclear. The CDR3 totals 10 residues. Germline V gives CDR1 MNHEY, CDR2 SVGAGI. Between the trimmed V and J ends, which lost 10 bases and 3 bases, there was a span of 4 bases. The CDR3 sequence: CATRYNEQFF. Here the CDR3 DNA reads TGTGCCACCCGCTACAATGAGCAGTTCTTC.

The sample holds a few counts of this clonotype. The chain is built from TRBV6-5 and TRBJ1-1; D possibly corresponds to TRBD1 (5 bases). Trimming removed 7 bases from V and 5 bases from J, with 17 bases in between. Germline CDR1 is MNHEY and CDR2 is SVGAGI. The length of the CDR3 is 14 residues. CDR3 in amino acids: CASNKRGLGTEAFF. For the CDR3, the DNA is TGTGCCAGCAATAAAAGGGGCCTGGGGACTGAAGCTTTCTTT.

This clonotype was counted between two and nine times. This chain uses TRBV11-3 with TRBJ2-1; TRBD2 is a possible D gene (6 bases). The germline V gene encodes CDR1 SGHNT and CDR2 YENEEA. Trimming took off 1 base at V and 9 bases at J, with 10 bases between the two ends. This CDR3 has 13 amino acids. CDR3 loop: CASSLGGELEQFF. DNA for the CDR3: TGTGCCAGCAGCTTAGGGGGGGAGCTTGAGCAGTTCTTC.

The rearrangement links TRBV12-3 or TRBV12-4 to TRBJ1-4; no reliable D call. This CDR3 region has 14 residues. Trimming pared 4 bases from V and 5 bases from J, leaving 11 bases between. As DNA, the CDR3 is TGTGCCAGCAGTTACGGGCCTAGGAATGAAAAACTGTTTTTT. Protein product: CASSYGPRNEKLFF.

The table lists this clonotype with many counts. The V and J genes are TRBV5-6 and TRBJ2-3; D may match TRBD1 or TRBD2 (5 bases each). Trimming took 0 bases from V and 6 from J, leaving 14 bases between them. Germline V gives CDR1 SGHDT, CDR2 YYEEEE. There are 15 residues in the CDR3. The CDR3 nucleotides are TGTGCCAGCAGCTTGGCGGGACCGATATTGGATACGCAGTATTTT. It codes for CASSLAGPILDTQYF.

In regard to this clonotype: A single base separates this from a much larger clone, so it may be a read error. In this CDR3 the conserved last residue, phenylalanine or tryptophan, is missing, so a read error is likely. The chain links TRBV20-1 to TRBJ1-4; D is perhaps TRBD1 (5 bases). The CDR3 extends over 14 amino acids. The germline V gene has CDR1 DFQATT and CDR2 SNEGSKA (reference sequence). Deletions cut 3 bases from V and 8 bases from J, with 16 bases between. The CDR3 bases are TGCAGTGCTAGTCGGCCAGGGTTAGGAGAAAAACTGTTTCTT. Amino acids: CSASRPGLGEKLFL.

The chain employs TRBV28 and TRBJ2-7, with 8 bases aligning to TRBD1. The CDR3 contains 13 residues. CDR1 and CDR2 from the germline V gene are MDHEN and SYDVKM. The ends lost 4 bases at V and 3 bases at J; junction bases unmatched: 2. CDR3 sequence: CASSSGGLYEQYF. CDR3 DNA sequence: TGTGCCAGCAGTTCAGGGGGCCTCTACGAGCAGTACTTC.

The genes are TRBV9 and TRBJ1-2; maybe TRBD1 (6 bases). Germline V gene data show CDR1 as SGDLS and CDR2 as YYNGEE. CDR3 length equals 15 residues. Trimming took off 3 bases at V and 7 bases at J, with 19 bases between the two ends. In DNA form, the CDR3 reads TGTGCCAGCAGCGGAAGTCCCGGGGGCGGTCTTGGCTACACCTTC. As protein: CASSGSPGGGLGYTF.

This clonotype was picked up a small number of times. The CDR3 loop is CASSSSFVGRAKNIQYF. CDR3 in DNA: TGTGCCAGCAGCTCTTCGTTTGTTGGGAGAGCCAAAAACATTCAGTACTTC. The chain has TRBV7-2 and TRBJ2-4; TRBD2 is a possible D gene (5 bases). The ends were cut back, 4 bases at V and 0 bases at J, with 16 bases in the middle. Germline V lookup: CDR1 SGHTA, CDR2 FQGNSA. This CDR3 region has 17 residues.

This clonotype was observed many times. The genes are TRBV28 and TRBJ2-3; 7 bases map to TRBD2. The CDR3 is made up of 15 amino acids. With V trimmed by 6 bases and J by 3 bases, 9 bases remained unmatched. The V gene's germline CDR1 is MDHEN and CDR2 SYDVKM. The CDR3 region has the DNA TGTGCCAGCAGGGATCGGGGAGGGTGGACAGATACGCAGTATTTT. This codes for CASRDRGGWTDTQYF.